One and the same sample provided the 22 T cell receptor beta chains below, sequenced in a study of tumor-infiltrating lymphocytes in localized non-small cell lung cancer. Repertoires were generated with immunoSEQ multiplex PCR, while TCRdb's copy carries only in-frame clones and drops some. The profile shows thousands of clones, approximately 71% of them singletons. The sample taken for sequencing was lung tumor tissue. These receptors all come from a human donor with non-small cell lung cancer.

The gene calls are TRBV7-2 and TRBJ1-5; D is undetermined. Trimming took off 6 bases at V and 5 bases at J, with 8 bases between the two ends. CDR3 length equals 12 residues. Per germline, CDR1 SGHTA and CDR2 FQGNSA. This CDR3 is CASRRGDQPQHF. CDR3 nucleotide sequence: TGTGCCAGCAGGCGCGGGGATCAGCCCCAGCATTTT.

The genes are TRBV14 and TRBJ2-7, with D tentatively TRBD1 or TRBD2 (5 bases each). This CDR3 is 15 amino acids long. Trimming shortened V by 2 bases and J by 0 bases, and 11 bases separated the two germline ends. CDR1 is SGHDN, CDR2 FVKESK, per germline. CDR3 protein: CASSQIPGSSYEQYF. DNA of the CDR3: TGTGCCAGCAGCCAAATCCCAGGGAGCTCCTACGAGCAGTACTTC.

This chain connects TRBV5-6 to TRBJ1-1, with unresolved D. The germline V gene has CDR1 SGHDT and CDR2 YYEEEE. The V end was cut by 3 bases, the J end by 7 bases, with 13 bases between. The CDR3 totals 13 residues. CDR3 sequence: CASSSGGRNEAFF. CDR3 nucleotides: TGTGCCAGCAGCTCGGGAGGCAGGAATGAAGCTTTCTTT.

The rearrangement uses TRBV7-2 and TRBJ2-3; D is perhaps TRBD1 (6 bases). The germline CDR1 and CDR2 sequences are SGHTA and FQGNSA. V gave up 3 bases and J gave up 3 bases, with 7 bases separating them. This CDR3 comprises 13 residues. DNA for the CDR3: TGTGCCAGCAGCTTCACAGGGACAGATACGCAGTATTTT. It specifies CASSFTGTDTQYF.

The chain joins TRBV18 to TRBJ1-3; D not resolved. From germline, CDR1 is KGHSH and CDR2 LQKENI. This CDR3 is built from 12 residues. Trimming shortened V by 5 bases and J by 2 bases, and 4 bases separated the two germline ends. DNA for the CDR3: TGTGCCAGCTCATTACCTGGAAACACCATATATTTT. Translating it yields CASSLPGNTIYF. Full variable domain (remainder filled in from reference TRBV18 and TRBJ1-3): NAGVMQNPRHLVRRRGQEARLRCSPMKGHSHVYWYRQLPEEGLKFMVYLQKENIIDESGMPKERFSAEFPKEGPSILRIQQVVRGDSAAYFCASSLPGNTIYFGEGSWLTVV.

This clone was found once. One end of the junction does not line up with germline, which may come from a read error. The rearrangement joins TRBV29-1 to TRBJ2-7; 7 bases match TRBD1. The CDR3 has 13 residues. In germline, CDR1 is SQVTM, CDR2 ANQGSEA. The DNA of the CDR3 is TGCAGCGTCGAAGCGACAGGGTTTGGCGAGCAGTACTTC. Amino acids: CSVEATGFGEQYF.

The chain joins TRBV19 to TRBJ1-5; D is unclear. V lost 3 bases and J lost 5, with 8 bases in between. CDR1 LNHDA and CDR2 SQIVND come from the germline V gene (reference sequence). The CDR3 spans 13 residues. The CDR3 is CASSMIRDQPQHF. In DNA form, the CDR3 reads TGTGCCAGTAGTATGATTCGGGATCAGCCCCAGCATTTT.

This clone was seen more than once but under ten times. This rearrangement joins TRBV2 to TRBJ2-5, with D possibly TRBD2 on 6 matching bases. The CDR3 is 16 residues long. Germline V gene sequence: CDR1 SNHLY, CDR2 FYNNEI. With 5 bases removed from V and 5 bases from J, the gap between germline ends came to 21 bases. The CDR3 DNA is TGTGCCAGCAGTCCCGGGACTGCCGTAGGATGGGAGACCCAGTACTTC. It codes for CASSPGTAVGWETQYF.

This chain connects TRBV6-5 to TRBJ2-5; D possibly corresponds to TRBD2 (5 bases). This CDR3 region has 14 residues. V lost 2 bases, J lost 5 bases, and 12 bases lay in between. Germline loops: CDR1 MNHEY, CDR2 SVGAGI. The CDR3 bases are TGTGCCAGCAGTTACCTCGGACTCGGGGAGACCCAGTACTTC. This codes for CASSYLGLGETQYF.

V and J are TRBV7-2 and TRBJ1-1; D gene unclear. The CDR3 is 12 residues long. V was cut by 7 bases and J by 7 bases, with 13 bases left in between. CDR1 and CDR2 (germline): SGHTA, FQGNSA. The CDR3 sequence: CASTYGGLEAFF. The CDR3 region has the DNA TGTGCCAGCACCTACGGCGGGCTTGAAGCTTTCTTT.

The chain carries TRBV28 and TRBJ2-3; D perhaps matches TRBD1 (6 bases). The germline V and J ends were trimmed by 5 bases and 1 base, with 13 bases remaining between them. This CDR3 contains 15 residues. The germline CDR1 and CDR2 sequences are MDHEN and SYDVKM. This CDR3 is CASSAYEGGTDTQYF. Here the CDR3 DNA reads TGTGCCAGCAGTGCCTATGAGGGGGGCACAGATACGCAGTATTTT.

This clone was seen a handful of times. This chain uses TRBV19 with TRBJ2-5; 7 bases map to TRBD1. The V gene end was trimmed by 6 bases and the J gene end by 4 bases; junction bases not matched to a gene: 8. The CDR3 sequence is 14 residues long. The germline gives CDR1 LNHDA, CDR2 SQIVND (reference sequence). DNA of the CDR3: TGTGCCAGTAGGGAGACAGGGTTGGGAGAGACCCAGTACTTC. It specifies CASRETGLGETQYF.

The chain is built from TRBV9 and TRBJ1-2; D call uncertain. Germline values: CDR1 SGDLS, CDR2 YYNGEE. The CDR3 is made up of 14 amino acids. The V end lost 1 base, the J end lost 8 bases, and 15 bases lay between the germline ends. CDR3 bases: TGTGCCAGCAGCGTAACCCCTCCGTCGAGCGGCTACACCTTC. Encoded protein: CASSVTPPSSGYTF.

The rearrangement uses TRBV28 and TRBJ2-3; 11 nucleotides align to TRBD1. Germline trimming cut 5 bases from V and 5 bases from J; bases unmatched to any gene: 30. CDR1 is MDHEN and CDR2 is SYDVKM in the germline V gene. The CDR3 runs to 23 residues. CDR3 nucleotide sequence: TGTGCCAGCAGTAGGTGGACAGGGGGCGCGAGTTGGATTATGCGGGAGTCTTTAGATACGCAGTATTTT. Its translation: CASSRWTGGASWIMRESLDTQYF.

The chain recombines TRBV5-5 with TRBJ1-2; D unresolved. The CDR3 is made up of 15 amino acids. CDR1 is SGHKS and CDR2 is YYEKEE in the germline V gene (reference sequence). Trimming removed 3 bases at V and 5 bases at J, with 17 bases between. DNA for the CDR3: TGTGCCAGCAGCTCACCTACTGGAGTGTATTATGGCTACACCTTC. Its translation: CASSSPTGVYYGYTF.

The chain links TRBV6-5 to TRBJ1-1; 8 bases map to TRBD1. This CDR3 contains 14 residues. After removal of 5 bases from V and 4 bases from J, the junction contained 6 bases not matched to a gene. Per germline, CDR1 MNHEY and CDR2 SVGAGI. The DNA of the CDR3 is TGTGCCAGCAGTAACCGACAGGGGTTCACTGAAGCTTTCTTT. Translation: CASSNRQGFTEAFF.

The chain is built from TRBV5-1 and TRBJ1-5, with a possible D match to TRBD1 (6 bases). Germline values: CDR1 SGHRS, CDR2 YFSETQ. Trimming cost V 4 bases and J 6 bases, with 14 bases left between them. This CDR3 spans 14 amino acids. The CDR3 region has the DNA TGCGCCAGCAGCGCGGCAGGGGAGGGTCAGCCCCAGCATTTT. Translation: CASSAAGEGQPQHF.

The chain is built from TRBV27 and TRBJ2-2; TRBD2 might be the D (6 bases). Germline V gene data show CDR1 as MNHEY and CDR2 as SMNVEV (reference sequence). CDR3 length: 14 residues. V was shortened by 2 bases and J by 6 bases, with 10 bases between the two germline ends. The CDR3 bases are TGTGCCAGCAGTTTACGGGAGAATCCCGGGGAGCTGTTTTTT. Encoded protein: CASSLRENPGELFF.

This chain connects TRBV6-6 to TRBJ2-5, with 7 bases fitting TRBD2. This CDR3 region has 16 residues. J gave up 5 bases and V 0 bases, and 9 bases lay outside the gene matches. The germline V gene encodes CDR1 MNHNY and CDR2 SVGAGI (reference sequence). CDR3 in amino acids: CASSYSWRGTGETQYF. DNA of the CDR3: TGTGCCAGCAGTTACTCGTGGCGGGGGACGGGGGAGACCCAGTACTTC.

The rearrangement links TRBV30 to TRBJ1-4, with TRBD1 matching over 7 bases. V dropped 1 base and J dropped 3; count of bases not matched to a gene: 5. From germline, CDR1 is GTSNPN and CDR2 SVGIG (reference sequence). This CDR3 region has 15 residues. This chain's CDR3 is CAWSGYRGANEKLFF. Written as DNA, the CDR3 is TGTGCCTGGAGTGGGTACAGGGGAGCTAATGAAAAACTGTTTTTT.

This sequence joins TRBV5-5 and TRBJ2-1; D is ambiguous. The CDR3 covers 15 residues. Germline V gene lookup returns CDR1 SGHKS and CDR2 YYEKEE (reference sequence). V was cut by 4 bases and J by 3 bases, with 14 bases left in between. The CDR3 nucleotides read TGTGCCAGCAGCCGAACTCAAATAAGCTACAATGAGCAGTTCTTC. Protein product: CASSRTQISYNEQFF.

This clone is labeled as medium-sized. DNA for the CDR3: TGTGCCAGCAGTTCCACGGGGGGCCAGGCCCTCTACGAGCAGTACTTC. This translates into CASSSTGGQALYEQYF. The J gene is TRBJ2-7, the V gene TRBV6-6; a possible D gene is TRBD2 (7 bases). The germline V and J ends were trimmed by 4 bases and 3 bases, with 19 bases remaining between them. Germline assignment: CDR1 MNHNY and CDR2 SVGAGI (reference sequence). CDR3 length: 16 residues.